This T cell receptor (beta chain) was profiled in a study of T-cell memory formation after mild COVID-19 (dated by TCRdb to the early 2020s). Broadly, across the study: Most TCR sequence clusters were specific to one of the two donors. T-cell clones expanding and contracting after mild COVID-19 in a couple of donors were tracked by longitudinal TCRalpha and TCRbeta repertoire sequencing. Two young, previously healthy adult volunteers made up the cohort, one male and one female. Summary of the overall study and its limitations: Some responding clones were detected in pre-infection memory, which suggested that pre-existing cross-reactive memory T cells had joined the SARS-CoV-2 response. Only a couple of mild cases were covered in the study, and larger cohorts including severe cases with pre-infection samples were considered necessary. Contracting CD4+ clones were found mainly in CM and EM memory subsets, while CD8+ clones were enriched in EMRA. From day 15 to 85, contracting clones showed balanced CD4/CD8 phenotypes, whereas a second wave of clones that expanded from day 15 to 37 leaned towards CD4+. SARS-CoV-2 specificity of the second-wave clones peaking on day 37 was not confirmed.

Concerning this clonotype: The antigen it binds to is not known. Base qualities are missing; no much larger clone stands one base away.

V and J lose 1 base and 3 bases, and a span of 10 bases separates them. In the germline V gene (reference sequence), CDR1 corresponds to LGHDT and CDR2 to YNNKEL. The CDR3, from cysteine to phenylalanine, totals 15 residues. This entry keeps only the CDR3 DNA: 45 bases, framed from base 1. Instrument used: Illumina NovaSeq 6000. TCRalpha and TCRbeta cDNA libraries were constructed by 5'RACE with constant-segment primers, with sample barcodes and unique molecular identifiers being introduced. Trizol reagent was used to extract RNA from every sample. Amplification of the libraries took two PCR steps, and the second step added a second sample barcode plus Illumina TruSeq adapters. Sequencing of libraries was performed on an Illumina NovaSeq with 2 x 150 bp paired-end reads. The authors' analysis ran thus. Demultiplexing of reads and collapsing into UMI-guided consensus sequences were performed with migec v1.2.7. Using mixcr v2.1.11, UMI consensuses were aligned to TRA and TRB V and J templates and then assembled into clonotypes. Expanded or contracted clonotypes were those called significant by both edgeR and NoisET, with noise models trained on biological replicates. For edgeR calls, the thresholds were a false discovery rate-adjusted p below 0.01 and a log2 fold-change of 1. PCA with hierarchical clustering of max-normalized trajectories of the 1000 most abundant clonotypes was used as exploratory dynamics analysis. Separately sequenced CD4+ and CD8+ repertoires were used to assign a CD4 or CD8 phenotype to each responding clone. In-frame beta chains were kept once TCRdb had trimmed the public reads at Q25 with fastp and called clones with MiXCR. Records with the same CDR3 protein are collapsed into one entry carrying the most frequent genes and DNA. The V and J calls shown here were made by TCRdb, not taken from the authors' results. The sample profile shows fewer than 450,000 distinct CDR3 sequences; around 21% of them were found once. Of the sample, approximately 13% falls within the top ten clones.

PBMCs were isolated by Ficoll-Paque density gradient centrifugation. The sequencing input was PBMCs or a T cell subset sorted from them (not recorded which). The rearrangement joined TRBV3-1 to TRBJ1-5; TRBD1 is a possible D gene, resting on 5 matching bases. The receptor's source is an adult woman who had mild COVID-19 (a few samples of this study predate the infection). The sample titles of this study are shuffled in the database, so cell type and time point are left out; the donor was told from shared clones. At the DNA level, the sequence is TGTGCCAGCAGCCAAGGGCAGGGTGCCAATCAGCCCCAGCATTTT. The translation is CASSQGQGANQPQHF.